Following are 7 T cell receptor beta chains from one sample sequenced in a study of T cells after yellow fever vaccination. TCRdb called the 5' RACE reads again in MiXCR, with one record for every CDR3 protein. Counted here are tens of thousands of distinct CDR3 sequences, roughly 6.9% occurring once; the ten biggest clones make up around 32%. Sequenced here: CD8+ T cells sorted from PBMCs, sampled less than 6 days after the first yellow fever vaccination. The receptors stem from a man between 18 and 35 years old who received the YFV17D yellow fever vaccine.

This clonotype was detected only a few times. This CDR3 is CASSQKVTGGTEAFF. The CDR3 DNA follows: TGCGCCAGCAGCCAAAAGGTGACAGGGGGCACTGAAGCTTTCTTT. The chain joins TRBV4-3 to TRBJ1-1; 9 bases match TRBD1. The CDR3 is 15 amino acids. Germline-derived CDR1 and CDR2 are LGHNA and YSLEER. The V segment lost 2 bases and the J segment 4 bases; nucleotides outside the gene matches: 5.

This clonotype was found many times. V usage is TRBV4-1 and J usage is TRBJ1-1; unclear D gene. The CDR3 runs 12 residues. Per the germline V gene, CDR1 is MGHRA and CDR2 is YSYEKL. The V and J ends lost 3 bases and 6 bases respectively, with 8 bases between them. The CDR3 nucleotides read TGCGCCAGCAGCCAGGCGGGAGCTGAAGCTTTCTTT. Protein product: CASSQAGAEAFF.

The J gene is TRBJ2-7, the V gene TRBV20-1; maybe TRBD2 (6 bases). The CDR3 covers 16 residues. Per germline, CDR1 DFQATT and CDR2 SNEGSKA (reference sequence). Trimming stripped 0 bases from V and 3 bases from J, with 18 bases between. The CDR3 spells CSARDPSVGDLYEQYF. In DNA, the CDR3 is TGCAGTGCTAGAGATCCTAGCGTGGGGGACCTCTACGAGCAGTACTTC.

This clonotype was detected many times. This chain uses TRBV7-2 with TRBJ2-3; D perhaps matches TRBD2 (6 bases). The CDR3 runs to 15 residues. Germline loops: CDR1 SGHTA, CDR2 FQGNSA. V shed 1 base and J shed 1 base, with 9 bases lying between them. In DNA form, the CDR3 reads TGTGCCAGCAGCTTAGAGGCGGGGCGCACAGATACGCAGTATTTT. Translated: CASSLEAGRTDTQYF.

Ten or more counts support this clonotype. The chain links TRBV18 to TRBJ2-3; 8 bases map to TRBD1. This CDR3 comprises 15 residues. Germline lookup yields CDR1 KGHSH and CDR2 LQKENI. Trimming cost V 5 bases and J 2 bases; bases outside gene matches: 6. The CDR3 spells CASSMTGALTDTQYF. In nucleotides, the CDR3 is TGTGCCAGCTCAATGACAGGGGCCCTCACAGATACGCAGTATTTT.

This clonotype was counted ten times or more. This chain uses TRBV11-1 with TRBJ2-1; 10 nucleotides line up with TRBD2. V lost 5 bases and J lost 1; bases outside the gene matches: 5. CDR1 is SGHAT, CDR2 FQDESV, per germline (reference sequence). This CDR3 is 16 amino acids long. CDR3 coding DNA: TGTGCCAGCAGCCTCTATAGCGGGGGGTCCTACAATGAGCAGTTCTTC. Translation gives CASSLYSGGSYNEQFF.

This clonotype has only a few counts. The V gene is TRBV7-9, the J gene TRBJ1-3; D remains unclear. Trimming removed 3 bases at V and 8 bases at J, with 14 bases between. The CDR3 is 14 residues long. CDR1 SEHNR and CDR2 FQNEAQ come from the germline V gene (reference sequence). CDR3 coding DNA: TGTGCCAGCAGCTTGGTCCGATCGGTTGACACCATATATTTT. Translation: CASSLVRSVDTIYF.